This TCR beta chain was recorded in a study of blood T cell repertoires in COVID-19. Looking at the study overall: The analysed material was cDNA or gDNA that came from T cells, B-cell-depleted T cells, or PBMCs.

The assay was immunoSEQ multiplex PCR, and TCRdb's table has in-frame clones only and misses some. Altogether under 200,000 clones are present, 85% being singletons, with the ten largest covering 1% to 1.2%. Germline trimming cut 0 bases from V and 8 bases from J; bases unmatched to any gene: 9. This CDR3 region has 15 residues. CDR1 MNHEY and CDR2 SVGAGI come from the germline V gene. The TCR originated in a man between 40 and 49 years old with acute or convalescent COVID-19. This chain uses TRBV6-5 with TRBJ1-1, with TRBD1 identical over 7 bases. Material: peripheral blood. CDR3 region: CASSYSTYRGSEAFF. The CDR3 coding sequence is TGTGCCAGCAGTTACTCGACTTACAGGGGCTCCGAAGCTTTCTTT.